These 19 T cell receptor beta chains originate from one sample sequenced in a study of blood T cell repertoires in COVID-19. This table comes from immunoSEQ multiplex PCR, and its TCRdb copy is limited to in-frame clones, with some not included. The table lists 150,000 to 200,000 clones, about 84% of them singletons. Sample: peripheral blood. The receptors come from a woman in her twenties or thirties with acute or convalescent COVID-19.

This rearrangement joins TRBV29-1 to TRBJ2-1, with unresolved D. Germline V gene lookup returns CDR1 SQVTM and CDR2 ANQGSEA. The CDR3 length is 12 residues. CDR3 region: CSGGLHGNEQFF. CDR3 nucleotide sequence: TGCAGTGGCGGATTACACGGCAATGAGCAGTTCTTC.

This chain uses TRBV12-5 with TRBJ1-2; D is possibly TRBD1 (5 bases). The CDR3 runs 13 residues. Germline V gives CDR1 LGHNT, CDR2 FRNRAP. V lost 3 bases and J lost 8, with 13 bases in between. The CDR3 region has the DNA TGTGCTAGTGGTTTTGGGGGGGGTGAAGGCTACACCTTC. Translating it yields CASGFGGGEGYTF.

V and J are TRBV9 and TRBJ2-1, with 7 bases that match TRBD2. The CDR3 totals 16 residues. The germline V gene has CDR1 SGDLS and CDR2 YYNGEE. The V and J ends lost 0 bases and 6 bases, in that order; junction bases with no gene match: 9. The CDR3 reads CASSVAGGRAGNEQFF. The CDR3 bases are TGTGCCAGCAGCGTAGCTGGTGGGAGGGCCGGCAATGAGCAGTTCTTC.

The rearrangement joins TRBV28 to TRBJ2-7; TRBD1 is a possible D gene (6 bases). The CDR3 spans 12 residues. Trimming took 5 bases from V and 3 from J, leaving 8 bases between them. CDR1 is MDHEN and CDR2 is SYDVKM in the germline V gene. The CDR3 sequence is CASSVQGYEQYF. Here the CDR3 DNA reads TGTGCCAGCAGTGTACAGGGCTACGAGCAGTACTTC.

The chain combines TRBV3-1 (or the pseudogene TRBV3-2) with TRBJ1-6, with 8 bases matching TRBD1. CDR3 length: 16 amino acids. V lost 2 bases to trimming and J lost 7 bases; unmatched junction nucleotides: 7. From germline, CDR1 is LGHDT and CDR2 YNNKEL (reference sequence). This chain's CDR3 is CASSQIGQGRNSPLHF. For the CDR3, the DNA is TGTGCCAGCAGCCAAATAGGACAGGGAAGGAATTCACCCCTCCACTTT.

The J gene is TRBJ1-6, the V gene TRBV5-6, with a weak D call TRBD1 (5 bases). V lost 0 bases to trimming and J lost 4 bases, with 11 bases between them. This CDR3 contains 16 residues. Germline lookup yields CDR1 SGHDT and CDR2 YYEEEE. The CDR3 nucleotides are TGTGCCAGCAGCTTGGCCACCCCAGGGTATAATTCACCCCTCCACTTT. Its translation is CASSLATPGYNSPLHF.

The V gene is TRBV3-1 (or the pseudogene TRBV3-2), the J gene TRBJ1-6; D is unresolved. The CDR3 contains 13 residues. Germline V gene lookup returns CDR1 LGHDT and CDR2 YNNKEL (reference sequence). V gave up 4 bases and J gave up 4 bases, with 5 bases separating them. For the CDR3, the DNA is TGTGCCAGCAGCCGAGGTTATAATTCACCCCTCCACTTT. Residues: CASSRGYNSPLHF.

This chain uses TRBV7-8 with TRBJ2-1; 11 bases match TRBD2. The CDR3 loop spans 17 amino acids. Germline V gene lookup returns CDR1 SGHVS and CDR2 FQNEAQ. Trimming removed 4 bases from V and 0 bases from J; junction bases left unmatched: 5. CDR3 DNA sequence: TGTGCCAGCAGCTCATCTAGCGGGAGGATCTCCTACAATGAGCAGTTCTTC. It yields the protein CASSSSSGRISYNEQFF.

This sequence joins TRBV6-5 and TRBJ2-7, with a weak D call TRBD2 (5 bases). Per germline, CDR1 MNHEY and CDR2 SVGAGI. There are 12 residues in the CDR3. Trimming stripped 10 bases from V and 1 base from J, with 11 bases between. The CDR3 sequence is CATGSGSYEQYF. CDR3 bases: TGTGCCACTGGATCGGGATCCTACGAGCAGTACTTC.

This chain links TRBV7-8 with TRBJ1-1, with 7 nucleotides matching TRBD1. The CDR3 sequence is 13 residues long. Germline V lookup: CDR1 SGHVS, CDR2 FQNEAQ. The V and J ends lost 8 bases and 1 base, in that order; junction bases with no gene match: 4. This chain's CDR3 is CASVGQTNTEAFF. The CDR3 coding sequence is TGTGCCAGCGTGGGACAGACGAACACTGAAGCTTTCTTT. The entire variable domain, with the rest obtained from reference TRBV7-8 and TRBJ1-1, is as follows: GAGVSQSPRYKVAKRGQDVALRCDPISGHVSLFWYQQALGQGPEFLTYFQNEAQLDKSGLPSDRFFAERPEGSVSTLKIQRTQQEDSAVYLCASVGQTNTEAFFGQGTRLTVV.

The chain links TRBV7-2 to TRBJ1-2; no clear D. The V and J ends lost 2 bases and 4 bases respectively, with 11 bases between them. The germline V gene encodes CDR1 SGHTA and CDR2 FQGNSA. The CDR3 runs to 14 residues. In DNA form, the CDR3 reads TGTGCCAGCAGCTTACCCAGGCGGGGCTATGGCTACACCTTC. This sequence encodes CASSLPRRGYGYTF.

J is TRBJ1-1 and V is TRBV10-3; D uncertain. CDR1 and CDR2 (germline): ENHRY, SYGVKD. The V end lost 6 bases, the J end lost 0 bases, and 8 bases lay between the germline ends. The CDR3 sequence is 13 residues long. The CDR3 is CAIRQTVNTEAFF. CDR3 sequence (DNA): TGTGCCATCAGGCAAACAGTGAACACTGAAGCTTTCTTT.

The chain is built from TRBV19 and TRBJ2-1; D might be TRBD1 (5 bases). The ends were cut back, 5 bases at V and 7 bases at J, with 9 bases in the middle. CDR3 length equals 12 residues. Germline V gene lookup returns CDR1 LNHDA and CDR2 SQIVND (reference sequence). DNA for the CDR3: TGTGCCAGTAGTCCGACAGCAAATGAGCAGTTCTTC. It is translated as CASSPTANEQFF. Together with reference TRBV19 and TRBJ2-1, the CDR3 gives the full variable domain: DGGITQSPKYLFRKEGQNVTLSCEQNLNHDAMYWYRQDPGQGLRLIYYSQIVNDFQKGDIAEGYSVSREKKESFPLTVTSAQKNPTAFYLCASSPTANEQFFGPGTRLTVL.

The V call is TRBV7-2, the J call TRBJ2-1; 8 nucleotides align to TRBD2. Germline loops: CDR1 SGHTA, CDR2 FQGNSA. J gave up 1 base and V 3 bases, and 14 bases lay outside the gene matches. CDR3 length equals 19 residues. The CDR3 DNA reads TGTGCCAGCAGCTTTTTTGGAGGTAGCGGGATGGTTTCCTACAATGAGCAGTTCTTC. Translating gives CASSFFGGSGMVSYNEQFF.

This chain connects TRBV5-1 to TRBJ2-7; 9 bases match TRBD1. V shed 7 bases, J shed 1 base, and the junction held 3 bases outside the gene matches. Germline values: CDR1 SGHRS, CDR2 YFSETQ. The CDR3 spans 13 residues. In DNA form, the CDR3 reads TGCGCCAGCCAGGACAGGGGTTCCTACGAGCAGTACTTC. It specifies CASQDRGSYEQYF.

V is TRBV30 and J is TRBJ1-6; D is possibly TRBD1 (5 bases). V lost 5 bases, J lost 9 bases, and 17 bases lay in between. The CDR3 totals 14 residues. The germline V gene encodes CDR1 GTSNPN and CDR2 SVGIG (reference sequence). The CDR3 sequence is CAWSRGGVGSPLHF. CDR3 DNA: TGTGCCTGGTCCCGGGGAGGGGTCGGTTCACCCCTCCACTTT.

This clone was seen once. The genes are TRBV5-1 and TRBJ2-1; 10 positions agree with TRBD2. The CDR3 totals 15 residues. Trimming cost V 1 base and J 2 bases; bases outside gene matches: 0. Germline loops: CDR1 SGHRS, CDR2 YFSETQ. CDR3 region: CASSLTSGAYNEQFF. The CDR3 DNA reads TGCGCCAGCAGCTTGACTAGCGGGGCCTACAATGAGCAGTTCTTC.

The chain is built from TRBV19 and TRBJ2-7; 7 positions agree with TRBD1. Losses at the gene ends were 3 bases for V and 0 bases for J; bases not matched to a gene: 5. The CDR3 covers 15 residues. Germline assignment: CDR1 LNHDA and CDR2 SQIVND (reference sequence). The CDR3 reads CASSIRQGSSYEQYF. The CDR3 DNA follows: TGTGCCAGTAGTATCCGACAGGGTAGCTCCTACGAGCAGTACTTC.

CDR3 region: CASSGTRYTDTQYF. CDR3 DNA: TGTGCCAGCTCCGGGACTAGGTACACAGATACGCAGTATTTT. The V call is TRBV6-6, the J call TRBJ2-3, with TRBD2 identical over 8 bases. CDR3 size: 14 residues. From germline, CDR1 is MNHNY and CDR2 SVGAGI (reference sequence). After removal of 8 bases from V and 2 bases from J, the junction contained 6 bases not matched to a gene.